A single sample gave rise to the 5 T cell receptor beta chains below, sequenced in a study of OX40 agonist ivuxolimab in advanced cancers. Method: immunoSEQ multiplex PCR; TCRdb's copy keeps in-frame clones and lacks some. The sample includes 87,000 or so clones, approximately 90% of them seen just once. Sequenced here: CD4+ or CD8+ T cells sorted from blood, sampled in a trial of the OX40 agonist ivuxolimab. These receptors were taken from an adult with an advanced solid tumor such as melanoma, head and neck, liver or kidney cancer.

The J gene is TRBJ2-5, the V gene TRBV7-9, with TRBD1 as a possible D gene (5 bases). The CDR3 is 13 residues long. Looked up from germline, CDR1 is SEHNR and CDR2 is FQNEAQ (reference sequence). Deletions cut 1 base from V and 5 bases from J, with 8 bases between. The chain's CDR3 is CASSLGQSETQYF. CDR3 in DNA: TGTGCCAGCAGCTTAGGACAGTCGGAGACCCAGTACTTC.

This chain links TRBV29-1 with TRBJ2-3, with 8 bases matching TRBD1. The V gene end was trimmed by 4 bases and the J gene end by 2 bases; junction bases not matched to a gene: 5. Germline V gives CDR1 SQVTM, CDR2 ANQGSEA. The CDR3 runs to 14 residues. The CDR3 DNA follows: TGCAGCGTTGGCGGACAGGGACCCACAGATACGCAGTATTTT. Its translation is CSVGGQGPTDTQYF.

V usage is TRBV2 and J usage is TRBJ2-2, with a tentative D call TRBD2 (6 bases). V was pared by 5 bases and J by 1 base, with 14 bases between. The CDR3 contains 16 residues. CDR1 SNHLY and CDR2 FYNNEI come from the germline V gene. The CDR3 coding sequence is TGTGCCAGCAGTCGATCCGGGGGACTGAACACCGGGGAGCTGTTTTTT. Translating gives CASSRSGGLNTGELFF.

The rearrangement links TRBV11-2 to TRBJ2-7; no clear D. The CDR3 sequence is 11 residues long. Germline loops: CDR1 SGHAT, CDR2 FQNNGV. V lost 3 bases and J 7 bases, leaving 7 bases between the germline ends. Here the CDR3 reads CASSFSAEQYF. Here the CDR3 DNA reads TGTGCCAGCAGCTTCTCGGCGGAGCAGTACTTC. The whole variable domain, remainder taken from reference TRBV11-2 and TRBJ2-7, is EAGVAQSPRYKIIEKRQSVAFWCNPISGHATLYWYQQILGQGPKLLIQFQNNGVVDDSQLPKDRFSAERLKGVDSTLKIQPAKLEDSAVYLCASSFSAEQYFGPGTRLTVT.

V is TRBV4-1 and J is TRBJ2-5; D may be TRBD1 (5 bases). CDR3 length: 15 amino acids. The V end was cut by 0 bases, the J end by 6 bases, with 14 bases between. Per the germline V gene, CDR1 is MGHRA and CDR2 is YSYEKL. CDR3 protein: CASSQDEAGLQTQYF. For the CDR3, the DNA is TGCGCCAGCAGCCAAGATGAGGCAGGGTTACAGACCCAGTACTTC.